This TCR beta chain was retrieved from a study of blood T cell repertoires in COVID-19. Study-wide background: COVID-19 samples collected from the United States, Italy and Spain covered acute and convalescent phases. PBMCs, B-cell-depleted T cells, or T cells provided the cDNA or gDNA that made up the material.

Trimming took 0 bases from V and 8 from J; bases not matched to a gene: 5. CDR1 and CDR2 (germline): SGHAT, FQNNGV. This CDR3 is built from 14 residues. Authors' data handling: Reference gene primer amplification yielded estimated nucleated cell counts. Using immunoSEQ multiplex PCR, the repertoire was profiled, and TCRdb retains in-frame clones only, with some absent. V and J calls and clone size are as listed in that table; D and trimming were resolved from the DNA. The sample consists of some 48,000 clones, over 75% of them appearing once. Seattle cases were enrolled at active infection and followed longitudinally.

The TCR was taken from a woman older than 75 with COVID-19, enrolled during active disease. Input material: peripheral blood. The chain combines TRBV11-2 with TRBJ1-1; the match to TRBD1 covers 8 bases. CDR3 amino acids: CASSLDRDRGEAFF. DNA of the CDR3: TGTGCCAGCAGCTTAGATCGAGACAGGGGCGAAGCTTTCTTT.